A selection of T cell receptor beta chains follows, all from one sample in a study of T cells after yellow fever vaccination. A single record per CDR3 protein comes from TCRdb applying MiXCR to the 5' RACE reads. The profile shows just under 600,000 distinct CDR3 sequences, approximately 15% of them singletons. This specimen was PBMCs, taken on the day of the yellow fever booster vaccination. The receptor source for this set is a man aged 25-45 years who received the YFV17D yellow fever vaccine. Both conserved end residues are trimmed from each CDR3. The D gene is left open where the match is weak.

TRBV7-2	-	ASSMNNEQF
TRBV6-1	-	ASSDPWADRLYGYT
TRBV7-2	-	ASGPGPQPVAF
TRBV11-2	-	ASSLGRAGYEQY
TRBV20-1	TRBD1	STGTDYGYT
TRBV11-2	-	ASSLNRARPQH
TRBV20-1	TRBD1	SARSLPRQGVMSTDTQY
TRBV20-1	-	SARDHFRGRTGELF
TRBV7-2	TRBD1	ASSSGQRQGPQH
TRBV28	-	ASSPAIEQF
TRBV9	-	ASSGRGDTQY
TRBV19	-	ASSIGGITGELF
TRBV24-1	TRBD1	AIGTATNTGELF
TRBV29-1	TRBD1	SVTRDRGPYEQY
TRBV10-1	TRBD2	ASSDPTPGLAGALVYEQY
TRBV6-5	-	ASSYSTYATNEKLF
TRBV29-1	-	SEKDSRIYGYT